This T cell receptor (beta chain) was obtained from a study of T-cell reconstitution after alpha-beta-depleted transplantation in children. Study results and caveats: TCRbeta diversity was high at day 60 in some patients (a result of surviving recipient T cells and thymic progenitors). After transplant, at about two months, alpha-beta T cells were reportedly derived from several hundred expanded graft clones.

On this clonotype itself: The antigen is undetermined.

V dropped 0 bases and J dropped 3 bases, with 6 bases sitting between them. The germline CDR1 and CDR2 sequences are LNHNV and YYDKDF (reference sequence). The CDR3 contains 13 residues. Researchers prepared the TCRbeta library using unique molecular identifiers, the study reports. TCRdb itself ran the PCR reads through MiXCR, one entry per CDR3 protein. The sample consists of a few hundred thousand distinct CDR3 sequences, 10% to 15% of them appearing once. This receptor was identified in a male patient between 5 and 17 years old who had a stem cell transplant for acute myeloid leukemia, so the T cells may come from the graft donor. The rearrangement joins TRBV15 to TRBJ2-7; D ambiguous. The sample was PBMCs, mostly from graft donor cells, taken 360 days after TCRalphabeta/CD19-depleted stem cell transplant. CDR3 region: CATSRDQVYEQYF. Here the CDR3 DNA reads TGTGCCACCAGCAGAGATCAGGTCTACGAGCAGTACTTC. Combining the CDR3 with reference TRBV15 and TRBJ2-7 gives the whole variable domain DAMVIQNPRYQVTQFGKPVTLSCSQTLNHNVMYWYQQKSSQAPKLLFHYYDKDFNNEADTPDNFQSRRPNTSFCFLDIRSPGLGDTAMYLCATSRDQVYEQYFGPGTRLTVT.